This T cell receptor (beta chain) was profiled in a study of blood T cells in healthy people across ages. Study-wide points: Diversity figures based on one million T cells were deemed too low. Whereas aged donors had fewer naive CD4+ cells, long-lived donors had more of them and higher diversity.

Worth noting for this clonotype: The antigen is not known. One end of the junction does not line up with germline, which may come from a read error.

The CDR3 length is 13 residues. Germline CDR1 is MGHDK and CDR2 is SYGVNS. Sample-barcoded 5' priming and a J-beta primer mix drove a second PCR of about 7 to 12 cycles. Each of the cDNA molecules was tagged by a template-switch adaptor with 12 random nucleotides. One entry per CDR3 protein, called by TCRdb with MiXCR from the 5' RACE reads. The profile shows fewer than 1,000,000 distinct CDR3 sequences, approximately 44% of them singletons. The source material was blood. The chain couples TRBV25-1 to TRBJ1-5; D unresolved. The origin of this receptor is a man between 60 and 75 years old in good health. The CDR3 DNA follows: TGTGCTAGCAGTGAAAGGAGCAATCAGTCCCAGCATTTT. Translation: CASSERSNQSQHF.